Listed here are 10 T cell receptor beta chains from one sample, sequenced in a study of vaccination and CD4 T cells after COVID-19. Treatment specified: approximately 9-day PBMC culture with coronavirus spike peptide pools or control peptides (ViraFEST assay). During the years 2011-2018, before the COVID-19 pandemic, the unexposed donor's CD4+ T cells were collected. Sequenced with the Oncomine TCR Beta short-read assay was DNA taken from cultured CD4+ T cells. Genomic DNA extraction was carried out from cultured CD4+ T cells. A single record per CDR3 protein comes from TCRdb applying MiXCR to the PCR reads. Of some 10,000 distinct CDR3 sequences in the sample, 30% to 45% were seen once. No antigen has been assigned to these receptors. Input material: CD4+ T cells from blood, cultured in vitro. All receptors come from a human donor in good health.

This chain uses TRBV20-1 with TRBJ2-7; the match to TRBD1 covers 9 bases. This CDR3 contains 13 residues. CDR1 and CDR2 from the germline V gene are DFQATT and SNEGSKA (reference sequence). The J segment lost 0 bases and the V segment lost 4 bases, leaving 1 base of the junction unmatched. The CDR3, as DNA: TGCAGTGCTACGACAGGGGGCTCCTACGAGCAGTACTTC. Translation gives CSATTGGSYEQYF.

The chain links TRBV6-5 to TRBJ2-7, with D perhaps given as TRBD1 or TRBD2 (5 bases each). Germline V gene data show CDR1 as MNHEY and CDR2 as SVGAGI. The CDR3 has 13 residues. V dropped 3 bases and J dropped 5 bases, with 11 bases sitting between them. The CDR3 DNA follows: TGTGCCAGCAGTTATCCCGGGACGGACGAGCAGTACTTC. Protein: CASSYPGTDEQYF.

The rearrangement links TRBV7-3 to TRBJ2-2; D unresolved. There are 13 residues in the CDR3. The V end lost 0 bases, the J end lost 5 bases, and 4 bases lay between the germline ends. Germline V lookup: CDR1 SGHTA, CDR2 FQGTGA. Here the CDR3 reads CASSLTPTGELFF. CDR3 in DNA: TGTGCCAGCAGCTTAACCCCTACCGGGGAGCTGTTTTTT.

As concerns this clonotype: The junction departs from germline at one end; a sequencing error may be responsible. The chain links TRBV7-8 to TRBJ1-5; tentative D call: TRBD1 (6 bases). The germline V gene has CDR1 SGHVS and CDR2 FQNEAQ. The CDR3 covers 16 residues. This CDR3 is CASSRSGGDSNQSQHF. CDR3 bases: TGTGCCAGCAGCCGGTCGGGGGGCGATAGCAATCAGTCCCAGCATTTT. The whole variable domain, remainder taken from reference TRBV7-8 and TRBJ1-5, is GAGVSQSPRYKVAKRGQDVALRCDPISGHVSLFWYQQALGQGPEFLTYFQNEAQLDKSGLPSDRFFAERPEGSVSTLKIQRTQQEDSAVYLCASSRSGGDSNQSQHFGDGTRLSIL.

The table lists this clonotype with a count of one. The chain is built from TRBV6-5 and TRBJ2-3; TRBD1 is a possible D gene (5 bases). This CDR3 has 16 amino acids. Germline-derived CDR1 and CDR2 are MNHEY and SVGAGI. Trimming left V 4 bases short and J 2 bases short, with 16 bases between. The chain's CDR3 is CASSFGDSYFTDTQYF. The DNA of the CDR3 is TGTGCCAGCAGTTTTGGCGACAGCTATTTCACAGATACGCAGTATTTT.

In the case of this clonotype: One junction end does not reproduce the germline sequence, and a read error may be involved. The rearrangement joins TRBV19 to TRBJ1-5; TRBD1 aligns across 7 bases. The CDR3 has 14 amino acids. Per germline, CDR1 LNHDA and CDR2 SQIVND (reference sequence). This CDR3 reads CASGMTGLYQPQHF. In DNA, the CDR3 is TGTGCCAGTGGTATGACAGGGCTCTATCAGCCCCAGCATTTT. Looking up the rest from reference TRBV19 and TRBJ1-5 gives the full variable domain: DGGITQSPKYLFRKEGQNVTLSCEQNLNHDAMYWYRQDPGQGLRLIYYSQIVNDFQKGDIAEGYSVSREKKESFPLTVTSAQKNPTAFYLCASGMTGLYQPQHFGDGTRLSIL.

On this clonotype itself: Possible read error: a much larger clone is one base away. The J gene is TRBJ1-2, the V gene TRBV27; D possibly corresponds to TRBD1 (5 bases). CDR1 is MNHEY and CDR2 is SMNVEV in the germline V gene (reference sequence). V was cut by 8 bases and J by 5 bases, with 12 bases left in between. This CDR3 has 12 amino acids. CDR3 loop: CASGPEGYGYTF. CDR3 nucleotide sequence: TGTGCCAGCGGCCCGGAGGGGTATGGCTACACCTTC.

The chain combines TRBV6-1 with TRBJ1-1, with D unclear. The V and J ends lost 5 bases and 5 bases respectively, with 15 bases between them. This CDR3 spans 14 amino acids. The germline V gene encodes CDR1 MNHNS and CDR2 SASEGT. CDR3 protein: CASSPFDRETEAFF. The CDR3, as DNA: TGTGCCAGCAGTCCCTTTGACCGAGAGACTGAAGCTTTCTTT.

The chain carries TRBV28 and TRBJ2-5; TRBD2 might be the D (6 bases). Trimming stripped 0 bases from V and 5 bases from J, with 13 bases between. Looked up from germline, CDR1 is MDHEN and CDR2 is SYDVKM. This CDR3 is built from 15 residues. CDR3 sequence: CASSLWPGVGETQYF. The CDR3, as DNA: TGTGCCAGCAGTTTATGGCCGGGGGTAGGTGAGACCCAGTACTTC. Complete variable domain (other parts from reference TRBV28 and TRBJ2-5): DVKVTQSSRYLVKRTGEKVFLECVQDMDHENMFWYRQDPGLGLRLIYFSYDVKMKEKGDIPEGYSVSREKKERFSLILESASTNQTSMYLCASSLWPGVGETQYFGPGTRLLVL.

The chain carries TRBV6-4 and TRBJ1-6; perhaps TRBD1 as D (5 bases). The CDR3 spans 14 residues. Germline loops: CDR1 MRHNA, CDR2 SNTAGT. Trimming removed 11 bases from V and 4 bases from J, with 15 bases in between. The CDR3 loop is CAFLRQNYNSPLHF. The CDR3 DNA is TGTGCCTTTCTCCGACAGAATTATAATTCACCCCTCCACTTT.